This passage covers 13 T cell receptor beta chains from one sample sequenced in a study of neurological immune-mediated disorders. TCRdb used MiXCR to reprocess the 5' RACE reads, holding one entry per CDR3 protein. The sample has 55,000 to 70,000 distinct CDR3 sequences, 11% seen once; the top ten hold 1.5% to 2%. Sequencing used PBMCs. The origin of the receptors is a man between 60 and 75 years old in good health.

This clonotype was counted at least ten times. The chain joins TRBV7-9 to TRBJ2-1; D is possibly TRBD2 (6 bases). Looked up from germline, CDR1 is SEHNR and CDR2 is FQNEAQ (reference sequence). Trimming pared 0 bases from V and 4 bases from J, leaving 13 bases between. The CDR3 is 16 residues long. The CDR3 DNA is TGTGCCAGCAGCTTAGCTTCCGGGGGTAAATACAATGAGCAGTTCTTC. This translates into CASSLASGGKYNEQFF. Complete variable domain (other parts from reference TRBV7-9 and TRBJ2-1): DTGVSQNPRHKITKRGQNVTFRCDPISEHNRLYWYRQTLGQGPEFLTYFQNEAQLEKSRLLSDRFSAERPKGSFSTLEIQRTEQGDSAMYLCASSLASGGKYNEQFFGPGTRLTVL.

The sample holds a few counts of this clonotype. This chain links TRBV5-6 with TRBJ2-7; unclear D gene. CDR3 length: 14 residues. Germline loops: CDR1 SGHDT, CDR2 YYEEEE. V was clipped by 4 bases and J by 2 bases, with 13 bases between them. This chain's CDR3 is CASSLGSRAYEQYF. For the CDR3, the DNA is TGTGCCAGCAGCCTGGGTAGCAGAGCCTACGAGCAGTACTTC.

This clonotype has ten or more counts. The chain employs TRBV4-3 and TRBJ2-3; 9 positions agree with TRBD2. This CDR3 contains 20 residues. After removal of 0 bases from V and 6 bases from J, the junction contained 19 bases not matched to a gene. Germline V lookup: CDR1 LGHNA, CDR2 YSLEER. The CDR3 nucleotides read TGCGCCAGCAGCCAAGAGAGGCCCCTGGTAGCGGGGGACCCTCGGGATACGCAGTATTTT. Translated, it gives CASSQERPLVAGDPRDTQYF.

This clonotype was seen many times. The chain employs TRBV5-1 and TRBJ2-2; TRBD1 might be the D (5 bases). CDR3 length: 15 residues. The ends were cut back, 3 bases at V and 3 bases at J, with 12 bases in the middle. Germline loops: CDR1 SGHRS, CDR2 YFSETQ. The CDR3 is CASSSDTGYTGELFF. Here the CDR3 DNA reads TGCGCCAGCAGCTCCGATACAGGTTACACCGGGGAGCTGTTTTTT.

This clonotype was seen ten or more times. This sequence joins TRBV7-3 and TRBJ1-6; no clear D. Per the germline V gene, CDR1 is SGHTA and CDR2 is FQGTGA. Trimming pared 6 bases from V and 7 bases from J, leaving 16 bases between. This CDR3 has 15 residues. CDR3 sequence reads: CASSPTGGENSPLHF. In DNA form, the CDR3 reads TGTGCCAGCAGTCCCACCGGAGGAGAGAATTCACCCCTCCACTTT.

This clonotype was picked up many times. This chain links TRBV4-1 with TRBJ2-1; 11 nucleotides agree with TRBD2. V shed 0 bases and J 7 bases; nucleotides not matched to a gene: 11. This CDR3 has 18 residues. From germline, CDR1 is MGHRA and CDR2 YSYEKL. The CDR3 is CASSQEESLLAGDNEQFF. The CDR3 nucleotides are TGCGCCAGCAGCCAAGAGGAATCGTTACTAGCGGGGGATAATGAGCAGTTCTTC.

Many counts were recorded for this clonotype. The chain recombines TRBV7-2 with TRBJ2-1; the D call may be TRBD1 or TRBD2 (5 bases each). The CDR3 has 14 amino acids. CDR1 SGHTA and CDR2 FQGNSA come from the germline V gene. V was cut by 5 bases and J by 8 bases, with 16 bases left in between. In DNA, the CDR3 is TGTGCCAGCAGCCCAAACGGGGCTGGGTATGAGCAGTTCTTC. Residues: CASSPNGAGYEQFF.

Remarks on this clonotype: Given a much more abundant clone one base away, this may be a read error. J is TRBJ2-7 and V is TRBV7-2; possible D gene TRBD2, 7 bases. The CDR3 runs 15 residues. Germline values: CDR1 SGHTA, CDR2 FQGNSA. The CDR3 DNA is TGTGTCAGCAGCCAACGTAGGGGGGGCCCTTACGAGCAGTACTTC. Protein sequence: CVSSQRRGGPYEQYF.

About this clonotype: This clone may be a read error of a much larger clone one base away. The rearrangement links TRBV12-3 or TRBV12-4 to TRBJ2-2; no clear D gene. The CDR3 length is 14 residues. V gave up 8 bases and J gave up 7 bases, with 17 bases separating them. The CDR3 DNA follows: TGTGCCAGCGTGCTAGGAGTCACGGGCGGGGAGCTGTTTTTT. This sequence encodes CASVLGVTGGELFF.

This clonotype came up many times. The chain joins TRBV5-1 to TRBJ2-2, with D unclear. Trimming shortened V by 3 bases and J by 6 bases, and 9 bases separated the two germline ends. Germline V gene lookup returns CDR1 SGHRS and CDR2 YFSETQ. CDR3 size: 13 residues. Written as DNA, the CDR3 is TGCGCCAGCAGCTCCAACAGCCCCGGGGAGCTGTTTTTT. Translation: CASSSNSPGELFF.

Ten or more counts support this clonotype. The chain joins TRBV5-1 to TRBJ1-4, with 8 bases matching TRBD1. This CDR3 spans 14 amino acids. Trimming removed 7 bases from V and 5 bases from J; junction bases left unmatched: 7. Per germline, CDR1 SGHRS and CDR2 YFSETQ. The CDR3 loop reads CASQRQGSNEKLFF. In DNA, the CDR3 is TGCGCCAGCCAGAGACAGGGGTCGAATGAAAAACTGTTTTTT.

This clonotype came up many times. V and J are TRBV20-1 and TRBJ2-1; 7 positions match TRBD2. The length of the CDR3 is 14 residues. J was trimmed by 1 base and V by 0 bases; bases with no gene match: 0. Germline V lookup: CDR1 DFQATT, CDR2 SNEGSKA (reference sequence). In nucleotides, the CDR3 is TGCAGTGCTAGAGACGGGGGGTCCTACAATGAGCAGTTCTTC. It specifies CSARDGGSYNEQFF.

This clonotype was detected ten times or more. This chain uses TRBV20-1 with TRBJ2-5, with D tentatively TRBD2 (5 bases). Germline V gives CDR1 DFQATT, CDR2 SNEGSKA (reference sequence). The ends were cut back, 1 base at V and 3 bases at J, with 9 bases in the middle. The CDR3 totals 13 residues. The CDR3 here is CSARVGVKETQYF. CDR3 coding DNA: TGCAGTGCTAGAGTCGGGGTAAAAGAGACCCAGTACTTC.